This TCR beta chain derives from a study of Graves' ophthalmopathy and Graves' hyperthyroidism (dated 2018 in TCRdb). With regard to the full study: Peripheral blood was collected at initial diagnosis, before any treatment. To explore V-J signatures that separate ophthalmopathy from hyperthyroidism, a discovery set of approximately 100 patients was enrolled, consisting of roughly 45 with ophthalmopathy and 55 to 65 with stable hyperthyroidism. In more than five hyperthyroidism patients, the T-cell repertoires found in thyroid tissue were compared with those found in blood. To tell Graves' ophthalmopathy apart from Graves' hyperthyroidism, and to predict which patients would progress to ophthalmopathy, the study relied on TCR beta repertoire signatures. For independent validation, a separate cohort was made up of about 18 hyperthyroidism patients plus 17 patients who later progressed from hyperthyroidism to ophthalmopathy. Following sampling, methimazole starting at 30 mg daily was administered to hyperthyroidism patients, and high-dose intravenous methylprednisolone was administered to ophthalmopathy patients. For training and testing, the 95 to 100 patients in the discovery cohort were randomly divided in a 7:3 ratio. In total, over 130 blood samples were TCR-sequenced: 40 to 45 ophthalmopathy, 80 or so hyperthyroidism and roughly 17 hyperthyroidism-to-ophthalmopathy patients.

This clonotype was observed a few times. Its specific antigen is unknown. A clone one base away is much larger, so this may be a read error. V was cut back by 7 bases and J by 1 base, leaving a gap of 11 bases between them. For CDR1 and CDR2, the germline V gene lists MDHEN and SYDVKM. There are 14 amino acids in the CDR3, from cysteine to phenylalanine inclusive. The retained sequence is limited to the CDR3, 42 bases, with the frame set at the first base. The study at large found these results: Sample size was not statistically predetermined, and group allocation was not concealed from the investigators. The 13-signature model separated ophthalmopathy from stable hyperthyroidism with approximately 85% sensitivity and around 84% specificity in cross-validation, and 80%/75% in the test set. Most of the expanded thyroid clonotypes with a frequency above 0.001 were also detected in blood, and it was suggested that the thyroid immune response may be reflected by blood repertoires. In validation, the model predicted ophthalmopathy progression with about 64% sensitivity and approximately 78% specificity; roughly 11 predicted patients were CT-confirmed with GO in a median of approximately 6.5 months.

For repertoire sequencing, TCR beta CDR3 regions were amplified from RNA transcripts. The first round was an RT-PCR using HTBI primers with the Qiagen OneStep RT-PCR kit, and this first round was followed by a second-round multiplex PCR, then size selection and purification. Libraries were sequenced paired-end with 100 bp reads on an Illumina HiSeq2000. The published analysis was carried out like this. Reads were processed with SOAPnuke, discarding reads with adapters, uncalled bases, mean Phred below 15, or no exact constant-primer or identifier match. COPE v1.2.5 was used to merge the high-quality paired reads. Each unique nucleotide sequence was treated as a clonotype, and MiTCR v1.1 was used to align the clonotypes to the IMGT TRB V, D and J references. The analysis was limited to V-J combinations with a frequency above 0.0001, which together covered 99.2% of repertoires. For each V-J combination, a TCR clonal expansion and chaos score was defined as F50 clonal expansion divided by the chaos observed in the TCRdist matrix. Features were reduced by Welch's t-statistics and random forest to around 13 V-J combinations, which fed a naive Bayes classifier. The Morisita-Horn index was used to measure how similar the thyroid and blood repertoires were. The public sequencing data were trimmed at Q25 with fastp and processed into clonotypes with MiXCR by TCRdb, which kept only in-frame beta chains. Every distinct CDR3 protein forms one entry, paired with its most common genes and DNA. The V and J calls come from TCRdb's annotation, not from the publication. A total of some 520,000 distinct CDR3 sequences appear in this sample, approximately 15% of them only once. The biggest ten clones account for about 9.4% of the sample.

Ophthalmopathy patients had moderately to severely active disease, Clinical Activity Score of at least 3, NOSPECS grade of at least 4, and disease duration under 3 months. Anyone with other autoimmune diseases, uncontrolled infections, pregnancy or lactation was excluded from the study. Clinical symptoms, serum thyroxine, TRAb, thyroid ultrasound and orbital computed tomography were used for diagnosis. Ficoll-Paque density gradient centrifugation was used to isolate PBMCs from around 10 ml of fresh peripheral blood. Total RNA was extracted using Trizol reagent, and RNA quality was checked on an Agilent 2100 Bioanalyzer.

Recombination joined TRBV28 with TRBJ1-5, with the D gene not clear enough to name. Sequenced sample: blood. This receptor was taken from a young woman with Graves' ophthalmopathy. Donor details come from another sample of the same person, matched by shared clones. The CDR3 region has the sequence CASNEGRSNQPQHF. Here is the DNA: TGTGCCAGCAATGAGGGTAGGAGCAATCAGCCCCAGCATTTT.